This TCR beta chain was found in a study of spatial heterogeneity in lung cancer. Study summary: The donor group consisted of roughly 70 patients who had untreated, early-stage non-small cell lung cancer.

Every TCR cDNA molecule bore its own unique molecular identifier. TCRdb reprocessed the 5' RACE reads with MiXCR, giving one entry per CDR3 protein. Among 55,000 to 75,000 distinct CDR3 sequences listed, less than 9.5% were seen once. The CDR3 length is 13 residues. V dropped 4 bases and J dropped 2 bases, with 8 bases sitting between them. Per germline, CDR1 WNHNN and CDR2 SYGVQD (reference sequence). The sample holds many counts of this clonotype. Time point given: blood at routine non-recurrence follow-up after resection. Unsorted samples of tumor, nontumor lung or frozen PBMC had their whole RNA sequenced.

This TCR was sampled from a female donor with early-stage non-small cell lung cancer. This sample comprised PBMCs, obtained at follow-up. The chain recombines TRBV10-1 with TRBJ2-5; no firm D call. In DNA, the CDR3 is TGCGCCAGCAGTGGGGATTTACAAGAGACCCAGTACTTC. Amino acids: CASSGDLQETQYF.